The T cell receptor (beta chain) described here comes from a study of blood T cell repertoires in COVID-19 (dated by TCRdb to the early 2020s). Context from the whole study: Samples covering the acute and convalescent phases of COVID-19 were provided by collaborators in the United States, Italy and Spain. The material from the prospective study consisted of cDNA or gDNA derived from T cells, B-cell-depleted T cells, or PBMCs. Deeply sampled blood TCRbeta repertoires from subjects exposed to, actively infected with, or recovered from COVID-19 were included in the dataset. The repertoires were released in a freely available public database intended as a resource for research on the immune response to SARS-CoV-2. Samples were obtained from the ongoing ImmuneRACE study (first 160 participants) and from 1,254 subjects provided by 6 global collaborators. The sample metadata nearly always contained a de-identified subject ID, COVID-19 status, age in years and sex. Where available, HLA class I and class II types were obtained from metadata supplied by the sample provider rather than from assay-based typing. Overall study results and their limits: How much clinical and demographic metadata was included differed by source and by participant, and the metadata was provided uncurated.

The CDR3 measures 13 amino acids from cysteine to phenylalanine. Only the CDR3 DNA is retained, 39 bases long and in frame from the first base. Deletion took 0 bases off V and 9 bases off J, with a span of 10 bases between the germline ends. Reading the germline V gene (reference sequence) gives CDR1 SGHNT and CDR2 YYREEE. Comments on this clone: The antigen this receptor binds is unknown. No base quality values were provided; no much bigger clone lies one nucleotide off.

TCRbeta CDR3 regions were amplified from genomic DNA using the immunoSEQ Assay, a bias-controlled multiplex PCR. Regarding the original processing steps: Nucleated cell counts per sample were estimated from amplification of reference gene primers within the assay. To quantify the absolute abundance of each unique TCRbeta CDR3 rearrangement, sequence reads were collapsed and filtered. For each sample, productive Simpson clonality was calculated as the square root of Simpson's diversity index over productive rearrangements. The clones in this table, taken by TCRdb from immuneACCESS, are in-frame only. Not every clone is retained; where verified, under half of the shortfall comes from an unresolved V gene, and the cause of the rest is unknown. V and J calls and clone size are copied from that table; D and trimming were computed from the DNA. In this sample the table shows roughly 180,000 clones, approximately 81% of which occur a single time. The ten top clones hold about 5.6% of the sample.

At one collaborating source in Seattle, patients were enrolled during active infection and were followed longitudinally through the course of disease. The collaborating institutions used their own protocols to collect whole blood in K2EDTA tubes. Collaborator samples were shipped for TCRbeta analysis as frozen whole blood, isolated PBMCs, or DNA extracted from either sample type. Sequencing was done on a sample of peripheral blood. The receptor chain draws on TRBV5-4 and TRBJ2-1; TRBD2 is perhaps the D gene, given 5 matching bases. The sequence was obtained from a woman in her forties or fifties with COVID-19, enrolled during active disease. The nucleotide sequence reads TGTGCCAGCAGCTTGGTTCGGGATGGTGAGCAGTTCTTC. This codes for CASSLVRDGEQFF.